This entry concerns a single T cell receptor (beta chain). As yet, its antigen is unknown. Unique molecular identifiers were carried by the TCR beta cDNA libraries. Via MiXCR, TCRdb re-called the PCR reads, giving one row per CDR3 protein. The profile shows fewer than 700,000 distinct CDR3 sequences, roughly 47% of them singletons. The source of the sample is a study of post-analysis software for immune sequencing data. Per the germline V gene, CDR1 is SQVTM and CDR2 is ANQGSEA. V was pared by 3 bases and J by 0 bases, with 3 bases of the junction left unmatched. This CDR3 spans 15 amino acids. Study-wide results and caveats: Strong same-batch co-clustering of samples appeared with F measure clustering. TRBV5-6, TRBV5-1 and TRBV20-1 were among five TRBV segments more frequent in patients than controls. The normalized Chao1 diversity of multiple sclerosis patients was significantly lower than that of controls.

This chain uses TRBV29-1 with TRBJ1-1, with 11 bases fitting TRBD1. Material for sequencing was blood. The TCR originated in a girl between 10 and 17 years old with multiple sclerosis. CDR3 bases: TGCAGCGTTGATATGGGACAGGGGGTGAACACTGAAGCTTTCTTT. Protein product: CSVDMGQGVNTEAFF.